Below are 31 T cell receptor beta chains sequenced from a single sample in a study of early stage breast cancer tumors. Repertoires were generated with immunoSEQ multiplex PCR, while TCRdb's copy carries only in-frame clones and drops some. The sample has fewer than 75,000 clones, over 65% seen once. Sequencing was done on a sample of blood. The receptors were sampled from a person aged 30 to 39 with breast cancer.

The V call is TRBV4-3, the J call TRBJ1-5; unclear D gene. CDR3 length: 13 amino acids. Per germline, CDR1 LGHNA and CDR2 YSLEER. Trimming left V 3 bases short and J 1 base short, with 4 bases between. CDR3 nucleotides: TGCGCCAGCAGCCAGGGGAGCAATCAGCCCCAGCATTTT. It translates to CASSQGSNQPQHF.

V usage is TRBV12-5 and J usage is TRBJ2-7; the D is unclear. From germline, CDR1 is LGHNT and CDR2 FRNRAP. The CDR3 spans 15 residues. Trimming took off 7 bases at V and 2 bases at J, with 18 bases between the two ends. The CDR3 DNA follows: TGTGCTAGTGCCCCGGACCCTGATGCCCCCTACGAGCAGTACTTC. Amino acids: CASAPDPDAPYEQYF.

The chain uses TRBV7-3 and TRBJ2-7; TRBD1 aligns across 8 bases. Germline CDR1 SGHTA, CDR2 FQGTGA. The CDR3 consists of 14 residues. The junction had 3 bases not matched to a gene; V was cut back by 2 bases and J by 3 bases. DNA of the CDR3: TGTGCCAGCAGCTTATCAACAGGGGGCTACGAGCAGTACTTC. Translating gives CASSLSTGGYEQYF.

The sample holds a few counts of this clone. V and J are TRBV10-3 and TRBJ1-1, with D perhaps TRBD1 (5 bases). Trimming left V 7 bases short and J 5 bases short, with 20 bases between. CDR1 is ENHRY and CDR2 is SYGVKD in the germline V gene. The CDR3 spans 15 residues. Here the CDR3 reads CAINEGQRAVTEAFF. DNA for the CDR3: TGTGCCATCAACGAGGGGCAGCGCGCGGTGACTGAAGCTTTCTTT.

The chain employs TRBV19 and TRBJ1-1; 8 bases are shared with TRBD1. The CDR3 covers 15 residues. Germline V gives CDR1 LNHDA, CDR2 SQIVND (reference sequence). The V segment lost 5 bases and the J segment 2 bases; nucleotides outside the gene matches: 7. CDR3 DNA: TGTGCCAGTAGTCTTTTTCAGGGGGCTAACACTGAAGCTTTCTTT. Its protein product is CASSLFQGANTEAFF.

The chain employs TRBV2 and TRBJ2-2; no clear D gene. CDR1 SNHLY and CDR2 FYNNEI come from the germline V gene. V lost 8 bases, J lost 3 bases, and 10 bases lay in between. The CDR3 contains 13 residues. Written as DNA, the CDR3 is TGTGCCAGCTTGACGAGTTACACCGGGGAGCTGTTTTTT. It specifies CASLTSYTGELFF.

The rearrangement uses TRBV7-6 and TRBJ2-7; tentatively, D is TRBD1 (7 bases). Germline CDR1 is SGHVS and CDR2 is FNYEAQ. There are 16 residues in the CDR3. Trimming cost V 1 base and J 7 bases, with 20 bases left between them. The CDR3 reads CASSLVGGTEPLEQYF. The CDR3 DNA reads as TGTGCCAGCAGCTTAGTTGGGGGGACAGAGCCTCTGGAGCAGTACTTC.

The CDR3 coding sequence is TGTGCCAGCAGCTTAGATAGGCACGAGCAGTACTTC. It specifies CASSLDRHEQYF. The chain links TRBV11-2 to TRBJ2-7; D is unclear. Deletions cut 0 bases from V and 5 bases from J, with 5 bases between. CDR3 length: 12 residues. Looked up from germline, CDR1 is SGHAT and CDR2 is FQNNGV. Variable domain in full (rest from reference TRBV11-2 and TRBJ2-7): EAGVAQSPRYKIIEKRQSVAFWCNPISGHATLYWYQQILGQGPKLLIQFQNNGVVDDSQLPKDRFSAERLKGVDSTLKIQPAKLEDSAVYLCASSLDRHEQYFGPGTRLTVT.

A note on this clone: One end of the junction is discordant with germline, which a read error may explain. The rearrangement links TRBV30 to TRBJ2-7; D is unclear. The length of the CDR3 is 12 residues. Germline values: CDR1 GTSNPN, CDR2 SVGIG (reference sequence). CDR3 protein: CAWSFSSDEQYF. CDR3 nucleotides: TGTGCCTGGAGTTTCTCCTCCGACGAGCAGTACTTC. The variable domain in full, with the rest retrieved from reference TRBV30 and TRBJ2-7, is SQTIHQWPATLVQPVGSPLSLECTVEGTSNPNLYWYRQAAGRGLQLLFYSVGIGQISSEVPQNLSASRPQDRQFILSSKKLLLSDSGFYLCAWSFSSDEQYFGPGTRLTVT.

The rearrangement links TRBV29-1 to TRBJ1-1; tentative D call: TRBD1 (6 bases). Per germline, CDR1 SQVTM and CDR2 ANQGSEA. This CDR3 comprises 12 residues. V lost 7 bases, J lost 2 bases, and 11 bases lay in between. The CDR3 nucleotides read TGCAGCGGGGGAGGGGGTAACACTGAAGCTTTCTTT. It translates to CSGGGGNTEAFF.

This clone has more than one count but fewer than ten. The J gene is TRBJ2-1, the V gene TRBV19; a possible D gene is TRBD1 (6 bases). V was pared by 6 bases and J by 7 bases, with 16 bases between. The CDR3 is 14 amino acids. Per germline, CDR1 LNHDA and CDR2 SQIVND (reference sequence). The CDR3 loop reads CASRQGHLRNEQFF. The CDR3 DNA sequence: TGTGCCAGTAGACAGGGTCACTTAAGAAATGAGCAGTTCTTC.

In its sample, this clone was seen a few times. The chain uses TRBV7-8 and TRBJ2-2, with D unresolved. The CDR3 has 17 residues. From germline, CDR1 is SGHVS and CDR2 FQNEAQ. Between the trimmed V and J ends, which lost 1 base and 2 bases, there was a span of 14 bases. CDR3 protein: CASSLDAQAANTGELFF. The CDR3 region has the DNA TGTGCCAGCAGCTTAGATGCCCAAGCTGCAAACACCGGGGAGCTGTTTTTT.

The chain links TRBV5-4 to TRBJ2-5, with D uncertain. Germline V gene data show CDR1 as SGHNT and CDR2 as YYREEE (reference sequence). Deletions cut 3 bases from V and 3 bases from J, with 15 bases between. The CDR3 contains 15 residues. DNA for the CDR3: TGTGCCAGCAGCTCAACGCTTAGGACCAAAGAGACCCAGTACTTC. Protein: CASSSTLRTKETQYF.

The chain carries TRBV2 and TRBJ1-5, with a tentative D call TRBD1 (5 bases). The CDR3 covers 14 residues. CDR1 and CDR2 from the germline V gene are SNHLY and FYNNEI. The V end lost 6 bases, the J end lost 5 bases, and 14 bases lay between the germline ends. This CDR3 reads CASSEGGGDQPQHF. The CDR3 DNA is TGTGCCAGCAGCGAGGGTGGGGGTGATCAGCCCCAGCATTTT. Together with reference TRBV2 and TRBJ1-5, the CDR3 gives the full variable domain: EPEVTQTPSHQVTQMGQEVILRCVPISNHLYFYWYRQILGQKVEFLVSFYNNEISEKSEIFDDQFSVERPDGSNFTLKIRSTKLEDSAMYFCASSEGGGDQPQHFGDGTRLSIL.

The rearrangement links TRBV5-4 to TRBJ2-2; 9 bases fit TRBD1. The V gene's germline CDR1 is SGHNT and CDR2 YYREEE (reference sequence). The V gene end was trimmed by 9 bases and the J gene end by 6 bases; junction bases not matched to a gene: 12. This CDR3 has 15 amino acids. The CDR3 DNA reads as TGTGCCACCGATGAACAGGGGGCCCGGGCCGGGGAGCTGTTTTTT. Its protein product is CATDEQGARAGELFF.

The chain employs TRBV7-6 and TRBJ1-2; D gene uncertain. The V and J ends lost 1 base and 2 bases respectively, with 8 bases between them. This CDR3 has 14 amino acids. CDR1 and CDR2 (germline): SGHVS, FNYEAQ. The CDR3 spells CASSLETGNYGYTF. CDR3 nucleotide sequence: TGTGCCAGCAGCTTAGAGACCGGGAACTATGGCTACACCTTC. The whole variable domain, filled in from reference TRBV7-6 and TRBJ1-2, reads GAGVSQSPRYKVTKRGQDVALRCDPISGHVSLYWYRQALGQGPEFLTYFNYEAQQDKSGLPNDRFSAERPEGSISTLTIQRTEQRDSAMYRCASSLETGNYGYTFGSGTRLTVV.

The V and J genes are TRBV18 and TRBJ2-7; the D call may be TRBD1 or TRBD2 (5 bases each). The CDR3 is 15 amino acids. Germline V gives CDR1 KGHSH, CDR2 LQKENI. Trimming pared 2 bases from V and 2 bases from J, leaving 13 bases between. CDR3: CASSPERQGPYEQYF. The CDR3 region has the DNA TGTGCCAGCTCACCAGAGCGTCAGGGACCCTACGAGCAGTACTTC.

The J gene is TRBJ2-7, the V gene TRBV29-1, with D maybe TRBD1 (6 bases). Trimming shortened V by 4 bases and J by 0 bases, and 10 bases separated the two germline ends. Germline CDR1 SQVTM, CDR2 ANQGSEA. This CDR3 is built from 13 residues. The CDR3 region has the DNA TGCAGCGTTGGTCCGACAGGCTCCTACGAGCAGTACTTC. This translates into CSVGPTGSYEQYF.

The table lists this clone with a few counts. This chain's CDR3 is CASSIETGKQPQHF. The CDR3 coding sequence is TGTGCCAGTAGTATCGAGACAGGGAAACAGCCCCAGCATTTT. V is TRBV19 and J is TRBJ1-5; 7 nucleotides align to TRBD1. The ends lost 3 bases at V and 7 bases at J; junction bases unmatched: 6. The CDR3 totals 14 residues. Germline CDR1 reads LNHDA; CDR2 reads SQIVND (reference sequence).

This clone came up a few times. Here the CDR3 DNA reads TGCGCCAGCAGTCACGGGACAGCGTCCAAAAACATTCAGTACTTC. This translates into CASSHGTASKNIQYF. V is TRBV23-1 and J is TRBJ2-4; 7 bases fit TRBD1. TRBV23-1 is an ORF, and what it does is uncertain. V was clipped by 3 bases and J by 2 bases; unmatched bases: 4. The CDR3 consists of 15 residues.

The count of this clone is one. This chain links TRBV6-5 with TRBJ2-7; possibly TRBD2 for D (6 bases). The CDR3 runs 15 residues. The V and J ends lost 2 bases and 1 base respectively, with 12 bases between them. Looked up from germline, CDR1 is MNHEY and CDR2 is SVGAGI. Here the CDR3 reads CASSYSGGVSYEQYF. CDR3 coding DNA: TGTGCCAGCAGTTACAGCGGCGGGGTTTCCTACGAGCAGTACTTC.

The V and J genes are TRBV5-1 and TRBJ1-3, with unresolved D. Looked up from germline, CDR1 is SGHRS and CDR2 is YFSETQ. The CDR3 totals 17 residues. The V end lost 0 bases, the J end lost 0 bases, and 13 bases lay between the germline ends. The CDR3 sequence is CASSLVGSGLSGNTIYF. The CDR3 nucleotides read TGCGCCAGCAGCTTGGTGGGGTCGGGTCTCTCTGGAAACACCATATATTTT.

The V gene is TRBV2, the J gene TRBJ2-1; TRBD2 matches 8 bases. The junction had 17 bases not matched to a gene; V was cut back by 6 bases and J by 16 bases. This CDR3 has 14 residues. Germline V lookup: CDR1 SNHLY, CDR2 FYNNEI. The CDR3 nucleotides are TGTGCCAGCAGCGGTTTTTCCCGGGGGGGTTCCCACTTCTTC. This gives the protein CASSGFSRGGSHFF.

The chain has TRBV10-2 and TRBJ2-5, with D hard to call. Trimming removed 0 bases from V and 2 bases from J, with 13 bases in between. The CDR3 length is 16 residues. Per germline, CDR1 WSHSY and CDR2 SAAADI. The CDR3 DNA sequence: TGCGCCAGCAGTGAGTCGAAGTTGACGGCTCAAGAGACCCAGTACTTC. It translates to CASSESKLTAQETQYF.

The genes are TRBV4-1 and TRBJ2-7, with 9 bases lining up with TRBD2. The CDR3 consists of 12 residues. Looked up from germline, CDR1 is MGHRA and CDR2 is YSYEKL. V lost 3 bases to trimming and J lost 7 bases; unmatched junction nucleotides: 1. CDR3: CASSHSGREQYF. The CDR3 bases are TGCGCCAGCAGCCATAGCGGGAGAGAGCAGTACTTC.

The gene calls are TRBV29-1 and TRBJ2-7; possibly TRBD1 for D (6 bases). Germline-derived CDR1 and CDR2 are SQVTM and ANQGSEA. This CDR3 is 12 amino acids long. Trimming stripped 7 bases from V and 0 bases from J, with 10 bases between. CDR3 protein: CSARDNSYEQYF. The CDR3 DNA reads as TGCAGCGCACGGGACAACTCCTACGAGCAGTACTTC.

The J gene is TRBJ1-5, the V gene TRBV4-1; no definite D call. V was trimmed by 0 bases and J by 4 bases, leaving 13 bases between them. From germline, CDR1 is MGHRA and CDR2 YSYEKL. This CDR3 comprises 16 residues. CDR3 coding DNA: TGCGCCAGCAGCCAAGAGATATCGGGCAGTAATCAGCCCCAGCATTTT. Its protein product is CASSQEISGSNQPQHF.

This clone was detected only a few times. J is TRBJ1-1 and V is TRBV6-5, with D possibly being TRBD1 (6 bases). CDR3 size: 12 residues. Trimming left V 6 bases short and J 1 base short, with 6 bases between. CDR1 and CDR2 from the germline V gene are MNHEY and SVGAGI. DNA for the CDR3: TGTGCCAGCAGCAGGGGGAACACTGAAGCTTTCTTT. It yields the protein CASSRGNTEAFF.

The V and J genes are TRBV10-1 and TRBJ2-7, with 7 bases identical to TRBD2. The CDR3 consists of 14 residues. Germline CDR1 is WNHNN and CDR2 is SYGVQD (reference sequence). After removal of 3 bases from V and 2 bases from J, the junction contained 4 bases not matched to a gene. CDR3 bases: TGCGCCAGCAGTGAAAATGCGGGAGCCTACGAGCAGTACTTC. Amino acids: CASSENAGAYEQYF.

The chain recombines TRBV9 with TRBJ2-1; D gene unclear. Germline V lookup: CDR1 SGDLS, CDR2 YYNGEE. CDR3 size: 18 residues. V dropped 0 bases and J dropped 1 base, with 17 bases sitting between them. The CDR3 protein is CASSVDQAVSVSYNEQFF. The CDR3 DNA sequence: TGTGCCAGCAGCGTAGACCAGGCGGTATCAGTTTCCTACAATGAGCAGTTCTTC.

This clone was seen a single time. The J gene is TRBJ2-2, the V gene TRBV9; D ambiguous. Per the germline V gene, CDR1 is SGDLS and CDR2 is YYNGEE. CDR3 length: 12 amino acids. V lost 2 bases and J 5 bases, leaving 4 bases between the germline ends. CDR3 residues: CASSVFTGELFF. The CDR3 DNA is TGTGCCAGCAGCGTGTTTACCGGGGAGCTGTTTTTT.